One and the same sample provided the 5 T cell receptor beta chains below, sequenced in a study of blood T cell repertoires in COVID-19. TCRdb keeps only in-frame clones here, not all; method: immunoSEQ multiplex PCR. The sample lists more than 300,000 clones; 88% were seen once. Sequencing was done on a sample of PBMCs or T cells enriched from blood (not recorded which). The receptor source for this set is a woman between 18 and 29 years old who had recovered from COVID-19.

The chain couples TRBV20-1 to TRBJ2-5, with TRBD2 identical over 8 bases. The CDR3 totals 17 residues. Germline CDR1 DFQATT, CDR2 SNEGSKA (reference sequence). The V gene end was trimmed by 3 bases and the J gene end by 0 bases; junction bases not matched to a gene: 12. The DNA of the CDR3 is TGCAGTGCTAGTTCATCCTCGTTGCGGGGGGACCAAGAGACCCAGTACTTC. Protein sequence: CSASSSSLRGDQETQYF.

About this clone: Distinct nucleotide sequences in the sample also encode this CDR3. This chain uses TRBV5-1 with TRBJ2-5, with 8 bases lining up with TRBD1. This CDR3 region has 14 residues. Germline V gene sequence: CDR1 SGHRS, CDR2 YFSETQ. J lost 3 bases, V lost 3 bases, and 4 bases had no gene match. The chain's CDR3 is CASSSAGGKETQYF. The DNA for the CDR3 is TGCGCCAGCAGCTCTGCAGGGGGCAAAGAGACCCAGTACTTC.

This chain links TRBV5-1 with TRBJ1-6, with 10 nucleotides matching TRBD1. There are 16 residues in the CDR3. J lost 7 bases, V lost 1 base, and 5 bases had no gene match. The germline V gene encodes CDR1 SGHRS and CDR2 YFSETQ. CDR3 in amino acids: CASSLSATGGNSPLHF. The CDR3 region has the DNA TGCGCCAGCAGCTTGTCGGCGACAGGGGGCAATTCACCCCTCCACTTT.

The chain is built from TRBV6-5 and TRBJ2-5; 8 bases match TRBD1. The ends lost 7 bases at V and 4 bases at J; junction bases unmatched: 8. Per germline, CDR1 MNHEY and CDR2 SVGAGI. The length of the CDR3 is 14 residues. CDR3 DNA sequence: TGTGCCAGCAACGCGGACAGGGTGCGAGAGACCCAGTACTTC. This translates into CASNADRVRETQYF.

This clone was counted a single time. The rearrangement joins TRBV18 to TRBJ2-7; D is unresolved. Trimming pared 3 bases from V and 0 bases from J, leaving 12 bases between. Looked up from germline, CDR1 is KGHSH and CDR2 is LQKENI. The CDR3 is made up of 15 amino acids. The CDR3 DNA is TGTGCCAGCTCACCCGGTCGTCTGAGCTCCTACGAGCAGTACTTC. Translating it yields CASSPGRLSSYEQYF.